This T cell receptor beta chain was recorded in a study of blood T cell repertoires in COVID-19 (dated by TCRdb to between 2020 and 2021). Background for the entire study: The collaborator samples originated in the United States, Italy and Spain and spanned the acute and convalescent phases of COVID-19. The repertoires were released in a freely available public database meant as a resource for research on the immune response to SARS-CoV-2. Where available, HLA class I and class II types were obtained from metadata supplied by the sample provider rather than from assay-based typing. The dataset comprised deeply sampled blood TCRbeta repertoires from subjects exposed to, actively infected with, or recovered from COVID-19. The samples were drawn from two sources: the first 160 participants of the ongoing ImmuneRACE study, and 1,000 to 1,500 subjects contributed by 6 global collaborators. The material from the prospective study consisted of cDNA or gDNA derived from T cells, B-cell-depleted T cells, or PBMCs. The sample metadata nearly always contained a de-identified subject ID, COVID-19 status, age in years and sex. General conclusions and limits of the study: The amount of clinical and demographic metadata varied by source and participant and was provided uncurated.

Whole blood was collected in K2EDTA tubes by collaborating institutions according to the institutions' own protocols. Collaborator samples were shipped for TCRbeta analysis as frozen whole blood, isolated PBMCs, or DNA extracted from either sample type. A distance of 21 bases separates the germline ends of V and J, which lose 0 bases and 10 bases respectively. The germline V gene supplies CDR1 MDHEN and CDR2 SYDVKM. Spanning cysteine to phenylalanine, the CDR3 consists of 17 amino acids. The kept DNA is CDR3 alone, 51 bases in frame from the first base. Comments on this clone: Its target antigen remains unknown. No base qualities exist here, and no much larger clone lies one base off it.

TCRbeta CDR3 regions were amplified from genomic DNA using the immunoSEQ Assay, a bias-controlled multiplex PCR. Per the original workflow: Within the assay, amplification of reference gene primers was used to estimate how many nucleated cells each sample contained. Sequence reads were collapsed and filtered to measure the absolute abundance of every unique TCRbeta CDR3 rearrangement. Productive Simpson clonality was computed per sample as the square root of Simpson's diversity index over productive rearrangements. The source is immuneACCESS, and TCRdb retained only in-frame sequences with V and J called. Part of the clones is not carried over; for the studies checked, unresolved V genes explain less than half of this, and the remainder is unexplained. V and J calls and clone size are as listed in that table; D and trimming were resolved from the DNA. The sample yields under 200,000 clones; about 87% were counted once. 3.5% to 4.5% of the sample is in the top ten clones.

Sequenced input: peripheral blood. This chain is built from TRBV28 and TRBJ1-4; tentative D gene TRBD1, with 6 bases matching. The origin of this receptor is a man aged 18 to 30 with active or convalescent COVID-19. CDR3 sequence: CASSLWEGTQGIAKLFF. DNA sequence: TGTGCCAGCAGTTTATGGGAAGGGACACAGGGAATAGCAAAACTGTTTTTT.